One sample yielded the 17 T cell receptor beta chains listed below, sequenced in a study of Tregs in tolerant kidney transplant recipients. This table comes from immunoSEQ multiplex PCR, and its TCRdb copy is limited to in-frame clones, with some not included. The sample has hundreds of thousands of clones; about 80% are singletons. Sequencing used CD4+ T cells from blood. The receptors come from a human donor in good health.

The chain uses TRBV20-1 and TRBJ2-5; D is undetermined. Trimming removed 8 bases from V and 2 bases from J, with 6 bases in between. This CDR3 comprises 10 residues. CDR1 and CDR2 from the germline V gene are DFQATT and SNEGSKA (reference sequence). CDR3: CSIPQETQYF. The CDR3 coding sequence is TGCAGTATTCCTCAAGAGACCCAGTACTTC.

V and J are TRBV5-1 and TRBJ1-2, with TRBD1 matching 8 bases. Germline values: CDR1 SGHRS, CDR2 YFSETQ. With V trimmed by 0 bases and J by 14 bases, 15 bases remained unmatched. The CDR3 extends over 15 amino acids. Written as DNA, the CDR3 is TGCGCCAGCAGCTTGGATGGGACAGGCCCCCTATTTAGGACCTTC. This gives the protein CASSLDGTGPLFRTF.

This clone was detected once. Different DNA sequences within this sample yield the same CDR3. The chain employs TRBV30 and TRBJ2-7; D is ambiguous. This CDR3 contains 12 residues. Looked up from germline, CDR1 is GTSNPN and CDR2 is SVGIG (reference sequence). The V gene lost 0 bases and the J gene lost 0 bases, with 3 bases spanning the gap. The CDR3 is CAWSVFSYEQYF. The DNA for the CDR3 is TGTGCCTGGAGTGTCTTCTCCTACGAGCAGTACTTC.

The count of this clone is one. The chain carries TRBV7-9 and TRBJ1-1; tentative D call: TRBD1 (6 bases). The germline gives CDR1 SEHNR, CDR2 FQNEAQ (reference sequence). The CDR3 is 15 residues long. V lost 1 base to trimming and J lost 6 bases, with 15 bases between them. CDR3 region: CASSLDWGAWAEAFF. CDR3 DNA: TGTGCCAGCAGCTTAGATTGGGGGGCATGGGCTGAAGCTTTCTTT.

The V gene is TRBV6-6, the J gene TRBJ2-7; 9 nucleotides agree with TRBD2. The CDR3 sequence is 15 residues long. The germline CDR1 and CDR2 sequences are MNHNY and SVGAGI (reference sequence). Trimming at V came to 4 bases and at J to 2 bases, leaving 6 bases not matched to a gene. The CDR3 bases are TGTGCCAGCAGTTTCCCTAGCGGGGCTACCTACGAGCAGTACTTC. As protein: CASSFPSGATYEQYF.

This chain connects TRBV9 to TRBJ2-1; 7 bases fit TRBD2. Germline-derived CDR1 and CDR2 are SGDLS and YYNGEE. The CDR3 covers 15 residues. The J segment lost 4 bases and the V segment lost 2 bases, leaving 6 bases of the junction unmatched. In nucleotides, the CDR3 is TGTGCCAGCAGCGTGAGCGGGACCCTTTACAATGAGCAGTTCTTC. This sequence encodes CASSVSGTLYNEQFF.

The V and J genes are TRBV6-5 and TRBJ1-2, with 9 nucleotides matching TRBD1. From germline, CDR1 is MNHEY and CDR2 SVGAGI. J gave up 8 bases and V 7 bases, and 11 bases lay outside the gene matches. This CDR3 region has 14 residues. The DNA of the CDR3 is TGTGCCAGCATGCGGGACAGGGCTTTCGGCGGCTACACCTTC. It translates to CASMRDRAFGGYTF.

The CDR3 loop is CASSGETANQPQHF. Here the CDR3 DNA reads TGTGCCAGCAGTGGTGAAACGGCTAATCAGCCCCAGCATTTT. The genes are TRBV2 and TRBJ1-5; unclear D gene. V was pared by 4 bases and J by 4 bases, with 11 bases between. Germline V gene lookup returns CDR1 SNHLY and CDR2 FYNNEI. The CDR3 extends over 14 amino acids.

The genes are TRBV10-3 and TRBJ1-2; TRBD1 matches at 7 bases. Germline V gene data show CDR1 as ENHRY and CDR2 as SYGVKD. The length of the CDR3 is 15 residues. V trimming: 4 bases; J trimming: 3 bases; junction bases outside the gene matches: 8. Written as DNA, the CDR3 is TGTGCCATCAGTGGGGGTTCAGGGGGAGACTATGGCTACACCTTC. Protein sequence: CAISGGSGGDYGYTF.

Turning to this clone: Other DNA sequences within the sample encode an identical CDR3. The chain links TRBV2 to TRBJ2-2; possible D gene TRBD1, 5 bases. V was trimmed by 6 bases and J by 4 bases, leaving 15 bases between them. In germline, CDR1 is SNHLY, CDR2 FYNNEI. The CDR3 spans 15 residues. CDR3: CASRKGQGFTGELFF. The CDR3 DNA reads TGTGCCAGCAGGAAAGGGCAGGGTTTCACCGGGGAGCTGTTTTTT. The full variable domain, its missing parts supplied by reference TRBV2 and TRBJ2-2, is EPEVTQTPSHQVTQMGQEVILRCVPISNHLYFYWYRQILGQKVEFLVSFYNNEISEKSEIFDDQFSVERPDGSNFTLKIRSTKLEDSAMYFCASRKGQGFTGELFFGEGSRLTVL.

This chain connects TRBV28 to TRBJ1-2; D is uncertain. This CDR3 contains 12 residues. The germline gives CDR1 MDHEN, CDR2 SYDVKM. The V and J ends lost 8 bases and 2 bases respectively, with 9 bases between them. CDR3 residues: CASADGNYGYTF. The DNA for the CDR3 is TGTGCCAGCGCCGACGGAAACTATGGCTACACCTTC.

The V gene is TRBV6-5, the J gene TRBJ2-2, with TRBD1 identical over 7 bases. Germline lookup yields CDR1 MNHEY and CDR2 SVGAGI. The CDR3 runs 15 residues. V lost 2 bases and J lost 0; bases outside the gene matches: 0. CDR3 sequence reads: CASSYTGANTGELFF. The CDR3 bases are TGTGCCAGCAGTTACACAGGGGCGAACACCGGGGAGCTGTTTTTT.

This clone showed up just once. The CDR3 DNA reads as TGTGCCAGCAGCTTGGCCGTCTCTGGGGCCAACGTCCTGACTTTC. It is translated as CASSLAVSGANVLTF. This chain connects TRBV7-2 to TRBJ2-6; no clear D. Trimming took off 3 bases at V and 0 bases at J, with 6 bases between the two ends. Germline CDR1 SGHTA, CDR2 FQGNSA. There are 15 residues in the CDR3.

The rearrangement joins TRBV11-3 to TRBJ1-1, with D unresolved. The CDR3 is 12 residues long. The V and J ends lost 6 bases and 3 bases respectively, with 8 bases between them. CDR1 is SGHNT and CDR2 is YENEEA in the germline V gene. CDR3 DNA: TGTGCCAGCAGTTATGGCGACACTGAAGCTTTCTTT. Translated: CASSYGDTEAFF.

The chain links TRBV15 to TRBJ2-5; the D is unclear. CDR1 is LNHNV and CDR2 is YYDKDF in the germline V gene (reference sequence). V lost 0 bases and J 5 bases, leaving 10 bases between the germline ends. The CDR3 is 14 residues long. In DNA, the CDR3 is TGTGCCACCAGCAGAGAGGGCGGCTACGAGACCCAGTACTTC. It encodes CATSREGGYETQYF.

The gene calls are TRBV5-1 and TRBJ2-6; D is undetermined. Germline V gene lookup returns CDR1 SGHRS and CDR2 YFSETQ. This CDR3 is 17 amino acids long. Deletions cut 0 bases from V and 0 bases from J, with 10 bases between. CDR3 loop: CASSLVQATSGANVLTF. CDR3 coding DNA: TGCGCCAGCAGCTTGGTCCAAGCGACCTCTGGGGCCAACGTCCTGACTTTC.

This chain links TRBV5-8 with TRBJ2-6, with a possible D match to TRBD1 (6 bases). The CDR3 is made up of 16 amino acids. The V gene's germline CDR1 is SGHTS and CDR2 YDEGEE. V lost 1 base and J 4 bases, leaving 12 bases between the germline ends. The CDR3 DNA sequence: TGTGCCAGCAGCTTGCTGGGGGCTGGGGGGGCCAACGTCCTGACTTTC. Protein: CASSLLGAGGANVLTF.